The sequence of this T cell receptor (beta chain) was determined in a study of shared clonotypes between healthy human individuals. Notes on the study in general: It was expected that sequencing depth would affect clonotype sharing among donors. A small donor pool kept down the genetic and exposure-history diversity that was represented.

All donors were Caucasian adults living in Nashville, Tennessee. As concerns this clone: Its cognate antigen is unknown.

Scientists sequenced DNA from unsorted PBMC on ten immunoSEQ deep assay plates. This table comes from immunoSEQ multiplex PCR, and its TCRdb copy is limited to in-frame clones, with some not included. The sample carries about 460,000 clones, 77% recorded once. Germline V gene sequence: CDR1 KGHSH, CDR2 LQKENI. V trimming: 1 base; J trimming: 5 bases; junction bases outside the gene matches: 4. This CDR3 is built from 14 residues. V usage is TRBV18 and J usage is TRBJ2-5; 7 bases align to TRBD1. The TCR comes from a woman between 40 and 55 years old in good health. Some clones in this sample may be carry-over from other donors' samples. The specimen sequenced was PBMCs. The CDR3: CASSPLSQGETQYF. Written as DNA, the CDR3 is TGTGCCAGCTCACCACTCTCACAGGGGGAGACCCAGTACTTC.